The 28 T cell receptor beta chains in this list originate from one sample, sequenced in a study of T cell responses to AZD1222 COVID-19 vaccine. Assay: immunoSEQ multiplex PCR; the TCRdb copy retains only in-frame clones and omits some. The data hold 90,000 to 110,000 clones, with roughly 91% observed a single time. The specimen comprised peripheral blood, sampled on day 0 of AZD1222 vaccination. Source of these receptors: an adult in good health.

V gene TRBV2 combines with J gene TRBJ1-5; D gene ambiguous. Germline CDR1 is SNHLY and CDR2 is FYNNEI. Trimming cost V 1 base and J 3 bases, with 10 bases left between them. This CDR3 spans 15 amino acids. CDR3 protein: CASSEEGITNQPQHF. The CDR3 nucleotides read TGTGCCAGCAGTGAAGAGGGAATTACCAATCAGCCCCAGCATTTT.

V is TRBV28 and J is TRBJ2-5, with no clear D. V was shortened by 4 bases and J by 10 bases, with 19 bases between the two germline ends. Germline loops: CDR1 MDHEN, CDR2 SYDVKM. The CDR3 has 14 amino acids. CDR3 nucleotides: TGTGCCAGCAGTTCCCCAGCCTCCGCACCCCACCAGTACTTC. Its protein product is CASSSPASAPHQYF. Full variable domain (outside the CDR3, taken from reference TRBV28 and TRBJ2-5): DVKVTQSSRYLVKRTGEKVFLECVQDMDHENMFWYRQDPGLGLRLIYFSYDVKMKEKGDIPEGYSVSREKKERFSLILESASTNQTSMYLCASSSPASAPHQYFGPGTRLLVL.

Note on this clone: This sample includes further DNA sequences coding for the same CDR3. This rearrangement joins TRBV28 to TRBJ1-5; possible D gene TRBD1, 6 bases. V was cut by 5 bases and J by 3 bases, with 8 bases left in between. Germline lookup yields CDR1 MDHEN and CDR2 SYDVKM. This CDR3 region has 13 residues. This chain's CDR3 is CASSRGPNQPQHF. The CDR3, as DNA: TGTGCCAGCAGTCGGGGGCCCAATCAGCCCCAGCATTTT.

CDR3: CASTTGVTLVADTGELFF. CDR3 DNA sequence: TGTGCCAGCACAACGGGGGTCACCCTCGTCGCAGACACCGGGGAGCTGTTTTTT. The chain couples TRBV27 to TRBJ2-2; the D gene is possibly TRBD2 (6 bases). The CDR3 length is 18 residues. Germline loops: CDR1 MNHEY, CDR2 SMNVEV (reference sequence). V was trimmed by 7 bases and J by 3 bases, leaving 24 bases between them.

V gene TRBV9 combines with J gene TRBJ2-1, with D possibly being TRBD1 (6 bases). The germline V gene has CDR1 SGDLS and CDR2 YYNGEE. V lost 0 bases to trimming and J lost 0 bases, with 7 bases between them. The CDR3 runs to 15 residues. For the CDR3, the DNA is TGTGCCAGCAGCGTAGAAGGGGGCTCCTACAATGAGCAGTTCTTC. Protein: CASSVEGGSYNEQFF.

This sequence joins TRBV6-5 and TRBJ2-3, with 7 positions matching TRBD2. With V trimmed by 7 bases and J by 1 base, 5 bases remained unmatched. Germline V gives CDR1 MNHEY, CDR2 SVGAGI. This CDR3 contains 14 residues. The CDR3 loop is CASIPAGRTDTQYF. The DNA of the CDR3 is TGTGCCAGCATCCCAGCGGGGCGCACAGATACGCAGTATTTT.

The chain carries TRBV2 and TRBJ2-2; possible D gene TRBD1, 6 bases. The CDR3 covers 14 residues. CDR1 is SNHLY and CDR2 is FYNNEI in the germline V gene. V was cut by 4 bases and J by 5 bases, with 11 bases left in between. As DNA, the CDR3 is TGTGCCAGCAGTGGTGTGAGGGGGACCGGGGAGCTGTTTTTT. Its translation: CASSGVRGTGELFF.

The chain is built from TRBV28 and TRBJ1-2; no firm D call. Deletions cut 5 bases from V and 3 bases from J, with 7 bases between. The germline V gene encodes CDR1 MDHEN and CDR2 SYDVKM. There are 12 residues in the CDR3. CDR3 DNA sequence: TGTGCCAGCAGTCCCCGGGACTATGGCTACACCTTC. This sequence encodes CASSPRDYGYTF.

CDR3 sequence (DNA): TGTGCCATCAGTGGGGTAGCGGGAGGAAGGAATGAGCAGTTCTTC. It translates to CAISGVAGGRNEQFF. This chain links TRBV10-3 with TRBJ2-1; 10 bases are a match to TRBD2. The V and J ends lost 4 bases and 7 bases, in that order; junction bases with no gene match: 7. CDR3 length equals 15 residues. Germline loops: CDR1 ENHRY, CDR2 SYGVKD.

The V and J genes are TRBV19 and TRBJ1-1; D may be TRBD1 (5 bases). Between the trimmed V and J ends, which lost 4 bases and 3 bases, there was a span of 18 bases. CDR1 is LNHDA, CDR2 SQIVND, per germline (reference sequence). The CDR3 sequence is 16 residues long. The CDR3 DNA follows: TGTGCCAGTAGTACCTCCACAGGTCGAGGGGACACTGAAGCTTTCTTT. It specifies CASSTSTGRGDTEAFF.

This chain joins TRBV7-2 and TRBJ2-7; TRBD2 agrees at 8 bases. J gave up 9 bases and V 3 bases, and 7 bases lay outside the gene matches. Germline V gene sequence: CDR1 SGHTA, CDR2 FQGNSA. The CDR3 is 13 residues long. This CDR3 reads CASSLGGRSGQYF. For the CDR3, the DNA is TGTGCCAGCAGCTTGGGCGGGAGGTCCGGGCAGTACTTC. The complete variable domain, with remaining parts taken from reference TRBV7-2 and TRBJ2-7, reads GAGVSQSPSNKVTEKGKDVELRCDPISGHTALYWYRQSLGQGLEFLIYFQGNSAPDKSGLPSDRFSAERTGGSVSTLTIQRTQQEDSAVYLCASSLGGRSGQYFGPGTRLTVT.

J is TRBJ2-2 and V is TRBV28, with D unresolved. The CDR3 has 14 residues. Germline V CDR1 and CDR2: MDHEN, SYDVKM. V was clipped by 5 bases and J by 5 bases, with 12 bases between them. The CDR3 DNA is TGTGCCAGCAGTACCACGTTTCGAACCGGGGAGCTGTTTTTT. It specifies CASSTTFRTGELFF.

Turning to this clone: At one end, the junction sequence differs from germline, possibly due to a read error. In DNA form, the CDR3 reads TGTGCCAGCAGCAAAGAGGTGAACACTGAAGCTTTCTTT. Protein sequence: CASSKEVNTEAFF. The gene calls are TRBV14 and TRBJ1-1; D unresolved. CDR3 length equals 13 residues. Per germline, CDR1 SGHDN and CDR2 FVKESK.

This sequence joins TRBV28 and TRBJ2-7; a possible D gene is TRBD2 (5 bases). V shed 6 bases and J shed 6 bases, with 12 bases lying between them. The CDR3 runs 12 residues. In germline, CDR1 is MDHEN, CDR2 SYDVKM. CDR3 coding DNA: TGTGCCAGCAGGGCGGGTTTGGGCGAGCAGTACTTC. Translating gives CASRAGLGEQYF.

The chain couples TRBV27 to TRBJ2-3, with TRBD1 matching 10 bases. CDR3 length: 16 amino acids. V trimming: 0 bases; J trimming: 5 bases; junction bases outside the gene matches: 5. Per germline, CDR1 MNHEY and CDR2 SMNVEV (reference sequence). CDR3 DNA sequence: TGTGCCAGCAGTTTATCGGGACAGGGGCTTTTAGATACGCAGTATTTT. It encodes CASSLSGQGLLDTQYF.

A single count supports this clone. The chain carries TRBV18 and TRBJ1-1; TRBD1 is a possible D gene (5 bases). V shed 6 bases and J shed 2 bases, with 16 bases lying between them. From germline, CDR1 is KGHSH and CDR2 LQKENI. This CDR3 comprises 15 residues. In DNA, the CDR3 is TGTGCCAGCTCCCAAGGCGGGACCCATAACACTGAAGCTTTCTTT. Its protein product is CASSQGGTHNTEAFF.

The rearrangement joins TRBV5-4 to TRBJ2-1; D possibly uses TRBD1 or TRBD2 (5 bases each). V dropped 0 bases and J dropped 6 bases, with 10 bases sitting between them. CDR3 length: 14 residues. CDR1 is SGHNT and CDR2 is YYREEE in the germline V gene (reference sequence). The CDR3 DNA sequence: TGTGCCAGCAGCTTGGATGGGACCCTCAATGAGCAGTTCTTC. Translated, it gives CASSLDGTLNEQFF.

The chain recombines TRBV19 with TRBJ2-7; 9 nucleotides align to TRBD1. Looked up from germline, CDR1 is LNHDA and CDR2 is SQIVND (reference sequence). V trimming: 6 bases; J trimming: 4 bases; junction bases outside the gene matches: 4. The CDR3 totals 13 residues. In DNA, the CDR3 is TGTGCCAGTAGAGGACAGGGGACATACGAGCAGTACTTC. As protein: CASRGQGTYEQYF.

The CDR3 region has the DNA TGTGCCAGCAGTTTAGGGCTGCAAGAGACCCAGTACTTC. Encoded protein: CASSLGLQETQYF. The rearrangement uses TRBV12-3 or TRBV12-4 and TRBJ2-5; D gene ambiguous. Trimming cost V 1 base and J 2 bases, with 5 bases left between them. The CDR3 extends over 13 amino acids.

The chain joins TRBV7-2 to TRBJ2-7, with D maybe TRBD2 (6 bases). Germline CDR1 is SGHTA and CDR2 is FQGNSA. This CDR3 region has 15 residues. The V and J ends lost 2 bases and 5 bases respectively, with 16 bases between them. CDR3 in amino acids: CASSLFGGLGDEQYF. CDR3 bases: TGTGCCAGCAGCTTATTCGGAGGGCTTGGTGACGAGCAGTACTTC. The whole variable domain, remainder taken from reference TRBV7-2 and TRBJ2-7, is GAGVSQSPSNKVTEKGKDVELRCDPISGHTALYWYRQSLGQGLEFLIYFQGNSAPDKSGLPSDRFSAERTGGSVSTLTIQRTQQEDSAVYLCASSLFGGLGDEQYFGPGTRLTVT.

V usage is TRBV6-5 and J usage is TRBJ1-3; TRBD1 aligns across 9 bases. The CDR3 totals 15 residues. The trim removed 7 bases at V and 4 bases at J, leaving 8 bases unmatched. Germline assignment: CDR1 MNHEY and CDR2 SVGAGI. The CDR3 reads CASIAGTGLGNTIYF. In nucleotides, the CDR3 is TGTGCCAGCATCGCCGGGACAGGGTTAGGAAACACCATATATTTT.

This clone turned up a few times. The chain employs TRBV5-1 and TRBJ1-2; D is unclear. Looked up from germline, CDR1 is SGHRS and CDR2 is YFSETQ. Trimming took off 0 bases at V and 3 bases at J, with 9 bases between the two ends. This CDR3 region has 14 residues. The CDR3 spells CASSLGSGDYGYTF. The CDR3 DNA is TGCGCCAGCAGCTTGGGGAGTGGGGACTATGGCTACACCTTC. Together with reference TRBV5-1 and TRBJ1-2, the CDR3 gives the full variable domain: KAGVTQTPRYLIKTRGQQVTLSCSPISGHRSVSWYQQTPGQGLQFLFEYFSETQRNKGNFPGRFSGRQFSNSRSEMNVSTLELGDSALYLCASSLGSGDYGYTFGSGTRLTVV.

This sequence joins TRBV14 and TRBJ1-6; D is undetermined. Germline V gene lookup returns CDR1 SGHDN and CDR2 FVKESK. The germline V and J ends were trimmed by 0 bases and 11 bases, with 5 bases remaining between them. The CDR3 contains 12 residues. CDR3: CASSQDVAPLHF. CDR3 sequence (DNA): TGTGCCAGCAGCCAAGATGTTGCACCCCTCCACTTT. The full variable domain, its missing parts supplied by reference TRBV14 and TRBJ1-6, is EAGVTQFPSHSVIEKGQTVTLRCDPISGHDNLYWYRRVMGKEIKFLLHFVKESKQDESGMPNNRFLAERTGGTYSTLKVQPAELEDSGVYFCASSQDVAPLHFGNGTRLTVT.

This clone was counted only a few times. As DNA, the CDR3 is TGTGCCAGCAGTCCGGACAAGGAAGCTTTCTTT. Its protein is CASSPDKEAFF. V gene TRBV2 combines with J gene TRBJ1-1; D might be TRBD1 (5 bases). The CDR3 runs 11 residues. Between the trimmed V and J ends, which lost 5 bases and 8 bases, there was a span of 9 bases. Per the germline V gene, CDR1 is SNHLY and CDR2 is FYNNEI.

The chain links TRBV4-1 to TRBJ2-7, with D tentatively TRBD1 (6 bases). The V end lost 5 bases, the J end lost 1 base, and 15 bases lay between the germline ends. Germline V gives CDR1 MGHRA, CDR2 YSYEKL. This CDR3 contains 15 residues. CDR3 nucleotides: TGCGCCAGCAGCATCACCGGGACAACTTCCTACGAGCAGTACTTC. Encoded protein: CASSITGTTSYEQYF.

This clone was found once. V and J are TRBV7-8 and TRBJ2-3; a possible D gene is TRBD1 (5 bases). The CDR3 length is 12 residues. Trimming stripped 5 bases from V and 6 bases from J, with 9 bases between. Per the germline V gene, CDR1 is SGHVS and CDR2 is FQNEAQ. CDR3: CASSPRVDTQYF. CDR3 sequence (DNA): TGTGCCAGCAGCCCCAGGGTGGATACGCAGTATTTT.

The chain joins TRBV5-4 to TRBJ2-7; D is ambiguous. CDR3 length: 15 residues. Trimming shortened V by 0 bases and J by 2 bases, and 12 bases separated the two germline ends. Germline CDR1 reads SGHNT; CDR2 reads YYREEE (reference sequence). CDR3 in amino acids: CASSLGTLTTYEQYF. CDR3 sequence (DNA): TGTGCCAGCAGCTTGGGGACCCTCACTACCTACGAGCAGTACTTC. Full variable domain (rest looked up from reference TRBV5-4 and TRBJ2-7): ETGVTQSPTHLIKTRGQQVTLRCSSQSGHNTVSWYQQALGQGPQFIFQYYREEENGRGNFPPRFSGLQFPNYSSELNVNALELDDSALYLCASSLGTLTTYEQYFGPGTRLTVT.

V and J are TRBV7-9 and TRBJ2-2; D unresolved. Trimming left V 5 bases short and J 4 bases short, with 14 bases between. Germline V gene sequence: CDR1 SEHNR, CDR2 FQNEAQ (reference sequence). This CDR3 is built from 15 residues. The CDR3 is CASSTKGGVTGELFF. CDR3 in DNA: TGTGCCAGCAGCACAAAAGGCGGAGTCACCGGGGAGCTGTTTTTT.